The rows below give T cell receptor beta chains drawn from one sample of a study of blood T cell repertoires in COVID-19. Clones were sequenced by immunoSEQ multiplex PCR, and TCRdb holds only the in-frame ones, with some missing. Among just under 350,000 clones listed, about 90% were seen once. Sequencing was performed on peripheral blood. These TCRs come from a woman aged 18-30 years who had recovered from COVID-19. Both conserved end residues are part of each CDR3.

CDR3aa	v_gene	j_gene
CASSQYTGYGGYTF	TRBV14	TRBJ1-2
CSVRINEKLFF	TRBV20-1	TRBJ1-4
CSASTSGGPSTDTQYF	TRBV20-1	TRBJ2-3
CASSHLVVTSGRGDTQYF	TRBV6-6	TRBJ2-3
CASSEDRLAGRNEQFF	TRBV2	TRBJ2-1
CAWGTGQPQHF	TRBV30	TRBJ1-5
CASSLSGASSYNEQFF	TRBV7-2	TRBJ2-1
CASRGPGLAADSSYNEQFF	TRBV2	TRBJ2-1
CASSDIETGGTEAFF	TRBV25-1	TRBJ1-1
CASSQDQSSSGNTIYF	TRBV3-1/TRBV3-2	TRBJ1-3
CASRRQAESPLHF	TRBV10-1	TRBJ1-6
CASSLTGLAGIFGIFGELFF	TRBV5-1	TRBJ2-2
CASTLRQDTQFF	TRBV12-3/TRBV12-4	TRBJ2-1
CASSVPGGSYGYTF	TRBV5-1	TRBJ1-2
CASSVSPGQPQHF	TRBV2	TRBJ1-5
CASSGEGSRANVLTF	TRBV9	TRBJ2-6
CASSPPLRTSQETQYF	TRBV18	TRBJ2-5
CAWSPRRGETQYF	TRBV30	TRBJ2-5
CASRELANYGYTF	TRBV19	TRBJ1-2
CSVEDRGDTQYF	TRBV29-1	TRBJ2-3
CASSESGAGGSQPQHF	TRBV25-1	TRBJ1-5
CATSVSRGLGGYTF	TRBV24-1	TRBJ1-2
CAWGTEGHYGYTF	TRBV30	TRBJ1-2
CASSSRTGLDYGYTF	TRBV6-5	TRBJ1-2
CASRVRDRGRSTDTQYF	TRBV7-9	TRBJ2-3
CASSPPSGRYQETQYF	TRBV18	TRBJ2-5
CASSQAGQQSNIQYF	TRBV4-1	TRBJ2-4
CASSQDRGTEAFF	TRBV14	TRBJ1-1
CASGRGGGETQYF	TRBV12-5	TRBJ2-5
CSVEVGEAGNEQFF	TRBV29-1	TRBJ2-1